Listed here are 27 T cell receptor beta chains from one sample, sequenced in a study of blood T cell repertoires in COVID-19. This table comes from immunoSEQ multiplex PCR, and its TCRdb copy is limited to in-frame clones, with some not included. The sample records approximately 220,000 clones, around 85% being singletons. Sequencing was done on a sample of PBMCs or T cells enriched from blood (not recorded which). These receptors originate from a woman aged 40-49 years with acute COVID-19.

J is TRBJ2-1 and V is TRBV7-2; 11 nucleotides match TRBD2. After removal of 3 bases from V and 9 bases from J, the junction contained 10 bases not matched to a gene. Germline assignment: CDR1 SGHTA and CDR2 FQGNSA. The CDR3 has 16 residues. The CDR3 bases are TGTGCCAGCAGCTTCGGACTTAGCGGGGGGGCCAGTGAGCAGTTCTTC. Translated: CASSFGLSGGASEQFF.

This clone was seen once. The chain recombines TRBV7-3 with TRBJ1-1, with 8 bases fitting TRBD1. Looked up from germline, CDR1 is SGHTA and CDR2 is FQGTGA. The ends lost 5 bases at V and 6 bases at J; junction bases unmatched: 5. This CDR3 has 13 amino acids. CDR3 protein: CASSGQGWSEAFF. CDR3 sequence (DNA): TGTGCCAGCAGCGGACAGGGATGGTCTGAAGCTTTCTTT.

The chain couples TRBV27 to TRBJ2-5, with 7 bases that match TRBD1. Trimming took 0 bases from V and 4 from J; bases not matched to a gene: 5. In germline, CDR1 is MNHEY, CDR2 SMNVEV (reference sequence). The CDR3 runs to 15 residues. The DNA for the CDR3 is TGTGCCAGCAGTTTATCGGCGACAGGGTCAGAGACCCAGTACTTC. Amino acids: CASSLSATGSETQYF.

This clone was found a few times. The J gene is TRBJ2-2, the V gene TRBV5-1; possibly TRBD1 for D (6 bases). V lost 2 bases and J lost 5, with 13 bases in between. CDR3 size: 15 residues. CDR1 is SGHRS, CDR2 YFSETQ, per germline. As DNA, the CDR3 is TGCGCCAGCAGCTTCCATCAGGGGAAAACCGGGGAGCTGTTTTTT. The encoded protein is CASSFHQGKTGELFF.

The chain couples TRBV27 to TRBJ2-5; maybe TRBD2 (7 bases). V was cut by 6 bases and J by 5 bases, with 13 bases left in between. The CDR3 runs 13 residues. Germline CDR1 and CDR2: MNHEY and SMNVEV (reference sequence). The CDR3 DNA follows: TGTGCCAGCAGCTGGCGGGGGCGGGAGACCCAGTACTTC. Its protein is CASSWRGRETQYF.

There are a few counts of this clone. This sequence joins TRBV5-6 and TRBJ1-1; unclear D gene. Deletions cut 2 bases from V and 4 bases from J, with 6 bases between. The CDR3 sequence is 12 residues long. Looked up from germline, CDR1 is SGHDT and CDR2 is YYEEEE. The CDR3 DNA is TGTGCCAGCAGCTTTTACGGCACTGAAGCTTTCTTT. It encodes CASSFYGTEAFF.

This rearrangement joins TRBV5-4 to TRBJ2-3, with 9 bases fitting TRBD2. After removal of 4 bases from V and 5 bases from J, the junction contained 8 bases not matched to a gene. Germline V CDR1 and CDR2: SGHNT, YYREEE (reference sequence). This CDR3 region has 15 residues. The CDR3 here is CASSVGTSTEDTQYF. The CDR3 region has the DNA TGTGCCAGCAGCGTCGGGACTAGCACTGAAGATACGCAGTATTTT. The variable domain in full, with the rest retrieved from reference TRBV5-4 and TRBJ2-3, is ETGVTQSPTHLIKTRGQQVTLRCSSQSGHNTVSWYQQALGQGPQFIFQYYREEENGRGNFPPRFSGLQFPNYSSELNVNALELDDSALYLCASSVGTSTEDTQYFGPGTRLTVL.

The V and J genes are TRBV11-1 and TRBJ2-7, with D perhaps TRBD2 (6 bases). The V gene's germline CDR1 is SGHAT and CDR2 FQDESV (reference sequence). CDR3 length: 15 residues. V lost 4 bases, J lost 2 bases, and 15 bases lay in between. The CDR3 sequence is CASSSSGGTTYEQYF. CDR3 nucleotides: TGTGCCAGCAGCTCAAGCGGAGGGACGACCTACGAGCAGTACTTC.

The gene calls are TRBV3-1 (or the pseudogene TRBV3-2) and TRBJ2-3; 11 nucleotides align to TRBD2. V gave up 5 bases and J gave up 3 bases; unmatched junction bases: 7. The CDR3 sequence is 16 residues long. Per germline, CDR1 LGHDT and CDR2 YNNKEL (reference sequence). The DNA for the CDR3 is TGTGCCAGCAGCAACCTAGCGGGAGGACTAACAGATACGCAGTATTTT. This sequence encodes CASSNLAGGLTDTQYF.

The chain recombines TRBV11-3 with TRBJ2-1, with 7 bases lining up with TRBD2. With V trimmed by 6 bases and J by 5 bases, 16 bases remained unmatched. Per germline, CDR1 SGHNT and CDR2 YENEEA. The CDR3 is made up of 17 amino acids. The CDR3 DNA follows: TGTGCCAGCAGTACTAAGCTAGGACTAGATCGGAACAATGAGCAGTTCTTC. Amino acid sequence: CASSTKLGLDRNNEQFF. Filled out from reference TRBV11-3 and TRBJ2-1, the complete variable domain reads EAGVVQSPRYKIIEKKQPVAFWCNPISGHNTLYWYLQNLGQGPELLIRYENEEAVDDSQLPKDRFSAERLKGVDSTLKIQPAELGDSAVYLCASSTKLGLDRNNEQFFGPGTRLTVL.

This chain joins TRBV30 and TRBJ1-4, with 12 bases lining up with TRBD1. This CDR3 spans 14 amino acids. Trimming took 1 base from V and 8 from J; bases not matched to a gene: 2. CDR1 is GTSNPN, CDR2 SVGIG, per germline (reference sequence). The CDR3 sequence: CAWSGDRGLEKLFF. CDR3 nucleotide sequence: TGTGCCTGGAGTGGGGACAGGGGGCTAGAAAAACTGTTTTTT.

The rearrangement links TRBV18 to TRBJ2-7; possible D gene TRBD2, 5 bases. Per the germline V gene, CDR1 is KGHSH and CDR2 is LQKENI. Trimming stripped 3 bases from V and 1 base from J, with 7 bases between. The CDR3 contains 13 residues. The CDR3 DNA reads TGTGCCAGCTCACCTGGACTTTCCTACGAGCAGTACTTC. Translated, it gives CASSPGLSYEQYF.

The sample holds a few counts of this clone. V usage is TRBV10-1 and J usage is TRBJ1-6; 10 bases agree with TRBD1. The CDR3 runs to 14 residues. V shed 4 bases and J 9 bases; nucleotides not matched to a gene: 3. Per germline, CDR1 WNHNN and CDR2 SYGVQD (reference sequence). The CDR3 DNA sequence: TGCGCCAGCAGTGCTGACAGGGGGCGTTCACCCCTCCACTTT. It encodes CASSADRGRSPLHF.

This chain links TRBV14 with TRBJ1-3; D is unclear. The germline gives CDR1 SGHDN, CDR2 FVKESK. V lost 4 bases and J lost 2, with 12 bases in between. This CDR3 region has 15 residues. This CDR3 reads CASSPYYGAGNTIYF. CDR3 sequence (DNA): TGTGCCAGCAGCCCGTATTACGGGGCTGGAAACACCATATATTTT.

The chain couples TRBV30 to TRBJ1-2; 7 nucleotides agree with TRBD1. The germline V gene encodes CDR1 GTSNPN and CDR2 SVGIG (reference sequence). V lost 7 bases to trimming and J lost 2 bases; unmatched junction nucleotides: 7. The CDR3 runs 13 residues. The CDR3 sequence: CALNLQGNYGYTF. CDR3 nucleotide sequence: TGTGCCTTAAACCTACAGGGGAACTATGGCTACACCTTC.

The chain recombines TRBV19 with TRBJ2-1; D may be TRBD1 (6 bases). Germline V CDR1 and CDR2: LNHDA, SQIVND (reference sequence). V lost 7 bases, J lost 5 bases, and 15 bases lay in between. The CDR3 covers 14 residues. The chain's CDR3 is CASTTGMGDNEQFF. The DNA for the CDR3 is TGTGCCAGTACTACAGGGATGGGGGACAATGAGCAGTTCTTC.

The sample holds a few counts of this clone. The CDR3 reads CASSFSAGGVQFF. CDR3 DNA: TGTGCCAGCAGTTTTAGTGCGGGAGGTGTCCAGTTCTTC. V is TRBV28 and J is TRBJ2-1, with TRBD2 matching 8 bases. V trimming: 3 bases; J trimming: 13 bases; junction bases outside the gene matches: 8. The CDR3 spans 13 residues. Per the germline V gene, CDR1 is MDHEN and CDR2 is SYDVKM.

With respect to this clone: The sample contains more than one DNA sequence encoding this CDR3. The chain has TRBV7-2 and TRBJ1-4; 7 bases line up with TRBD1. The CDR3 extends over 14 amino acids. J was trimmed by 8 bases and V by 1 base; bases with no gene match: 4. CDR1 is SGHTA and CDR2 is FQGNSA in the germline V gene. CDR3 residues: CASSLDRGGEKLFF. The CDR3 DNA reads TGTGCCAGCAGCTTAGACAGGGGAGGCGAAAAACTGTTTTTT.

This clone was observed at least ten times. This rearrangement joins TRBV4-1 to TRBJ2-1, with TRBD2 identical over 11 bases. Losses at the gene ends were 2 bases for V and 2 bases for J; bases not matched to a gene: 8. Germline V gene lookup returns CDR1 MGHRA and CDR2 YSYEKL. The CDR3 is 18 amino acids. The CDR3 reads CASSQQGSGRGTYNEQFF. CDR3 in DNA: TGCGCCAGCAGCCAACAGGGTAGCGGGAGGGGAACCTACAATGAGCAGTTCTTC.

V and J are TRBV7-2 and TRBJ2-1, with 7 positions matching TRBD1. The V gene's germline CDR1 is SGHTA and CDR2 FQGNSA. J was trimmed by 2 bases and V by 5 bases; bases with no gene match: 6. CDR3 length: 15 residues. The CDR3 DNA sequence: TGTGCCAGCAGCGTCTCAGGGGGAGCCTACAATGAGCAGTTCTTC. This gives the protein CASSVSGGAYNEQFF. Together with reference TRBV7-2 and TRBJ2-1, the CDR3 gives the full variable domain: GAGVSQSPSNKVTEKGKDVELRCDPISGHTALYWYRQSLGQGLEFLIYFQGNSAPDKSGLPSDRFSAERTGGSVSTLTIQRTQQEDSAVYLCASSVSGGAYNEQFFGPGTRLTVL.

V usage is TRBV11-3 and J usage is TRBJ2-2; TRBD2 matches 15 bases. Germline values: CDR1 SGHNT, CDR2 YENEEA. CDR3 length: 18 residues. The ends lost 5 bases at V and 5 bases at J; junction bases unmatched: 9. CDR3 residues: CASSPGLAGGPSTGELFF. The CDR3 nucleotides are TGTGCCAGCAGCCCCGGACTAGCGGGGGGGCCGAGTACCGGGGAGCTGTTTTTT. Using reference TRBV11-3 and TRBJ2-2 for the parts outside the CDR3, the full variable domain is EAGVVQSPRYKIIEKKQPVAFWCNPISGHNTLYWYLQNLGQGPELLIRYENEEAVDDSQLPKDRFSAERLKGVDSTLKIQPAELGDSAVYLCASSPGLAGGPSTGELFFGEGSRLTVL.

The rearrangement links TRBV7-2 to TRBJ1-5; D unresolved. Trimming removed 5 bases from V and 6 bases from J, with 11 bases in between. CDR3 length: 13 residues. Per germline, CDR1 SGHTA and CDR2 FQGNSA. CDR3: CASSPLRLQPQHF. In DNA form, the CDR3 reads TGTGCCAGCAGCCCCCTTCGTCTTCAGCCCCAGCATTTT.

The V gene is TRBV30, the J gene TRBJ1-5; D may be TRBD1 (5 bases). Germline CDR1 is GTSNPN and CDR2 is SVGIG (reference sequence). The CDR3 is 13 amino acids. V was shortened by 5 bases and J by 1 base, with 9 bases between the two germline ends. The CDR3 sequence: CAWARQSNQPQHF. CDR3 sequence (DNA): TGTGCCTGGGCTCGACAGAGCAATCAGCCCCAGCATTTT.

V and J are TRBV5-1 and TRBJ1-1; TRBD1 matches at 7 bases. V lost 3 bases, J lost 4 bases, and 12 bases stayed unmatched. The CDR3 is 16 amino acids. Per germline, CDR1 SGHRS and CDR2 YFSETQ. The CDR3 here is CASSSARTGGGTEAFF. The CDR3 DNA reads as TGCGCCAGCAGCTCGGCCCGGACAGGTGGGGGCACTGAAGCTTTCTTT.

This clone has a handful of counts. The chain is built from TRBV4-1 and TRBJ2-7, with 7 bases that match TRBD1. This CDR3 is built from 14 residues. The trim removed 1 base at V and 5 bases at J, leaving 5 bases unmatched. Germline assignment: CDR1 MGHRA and CDR2 YSYEKL. CDR3 amino acids: CASSQVTGMDEQYF. The CDR3 nucleotides read TGCGCCAGCAGCCAAGTGACAGGGATGGACGAGCAGTACTTC.

This chain uses TRBV3-1 (or the pseudogene TRBV3-2) with TRBJ1-6, with TRBD1 as a possible D gene (5 bases). This CDR3 is 14 amino acids long. V was shortened by 3 bases and J by 9 bases, with 12 bases between the two germline ends. Germline loops: CDR1 LGHDT, CDR2 YNNKEL (reference sequence). CDR3 amino acids: CASSHGGGTSPLHF. The CDR3 DNA reads as TGTGCCAGCAGCCATGGGGGAGGTACTTCACCCCTCCACTTT.

The chain has TRBV5-8 and TRBJ2-1; possibly TRBD2 for D (7 bases). V lost 5 bases and J lost 8, with 29 bases in between. The CDR3 sequence is 18 residues long. CDR1 and CDR2 from the germline V gene are SGHTS and YDEGEE. CDR3 loop: CASSLTVAIGGAGDEQFF. The CDR3 DNA reads as TGTGCCAGCAGTCTTACTGTCGCCATAGGGGGGGCCGGTGATGAGCAGTTCTTC.